This TCR beta chain was profiled in a study of T cell responses to AZD1222 COVID-19 vaccine. General study findings and limits: Increases in Spike-specific TCR breadth and depth were seen after two AZD1222 doses. Among the donors, most were white British and more were female, and clonal diversity was possibly underestimated.

Note on this clone: What it binds is not known.

Assay used: immunoSEQ multiplex PCR; TCRdb lists only in-frame clones, some missing. The sample has approximately 130,000 clones; over 75% are singletons. The V gene's germline CDR1 is SGHTA and CDR2 FQGNSA. The V and J ends lost 7 bases and 6 bases, in that order; junction bases with no gene match: 14. The CDR3 spans 15 residues. The source material was peripheral blood, sampled 28 days after the second AZD1222 dose. The gene calls are TRBV7-2 and TRBJ2-7, with 8 nucleotides matching TRBD2. The clonotype was recovered from an adult who received the AZD1222 COVID-19 vaccine. The CDR3 coding sequence is TGTGCCAGCACCCCCCCCCGGGGGGGGGCAATCGAGCAGTACTTC. Translated: CASTPPRGGAIEQYF.